This entry is about one T cell receptor beta chain. Germline CDR1 is WNHNN and CDR2 is SYGVQD (reference sequence). This CDR3 is built from 15 residues. With 6 bases removed from V and 8 bases from J, the gap between germline ends came to 22 bases. Original analysis: Reference gene primer amplification gave estimated nucleated cell counts. Method: immunoSEQ multiplex PCR; TCRdb's copy keeps in-frame clones and lacks some. The V and J calls and clone size were taken over from that table, and D and trimming were inferred from the DNA. Of more than 70,000 clones detected, 75% to 90% appear once; the ten largest clones hold 7% to 7.5%. The data were taken from a study of blood T cell repertoires in COVID-19. Overall study context: Acute-phase and convalescent COVID-19 samples originated in the United States, Italy and Spain. The analysed material was cDNA or gDNA that came from T cells, B-cell-depleted T cells, or PBMCs.

The clonotype was recovered from a man in his 60s with acute or convalescent COVID-19. The chain links TRBV10-1 to TRBJ1-2; tentative D call: TRBD1 (6 bases). The sample comprised peripheral blood. CDR3 region: CASRTRVGTTPGYTF. Written as DNA, the CDR3 is TGCGCCAGCAGAACGCGTGTGGGGACAACACCAGGCTACACCTTC.